This T cell receptor beta chain comes out of a study of cytomegalovirus exposure and HLA in healthy donors. Germline V gene lookup returns CDR1 MNHEY and CDR2 SVGAGI. V dropped 2 bases and J dropped 4; count of bases not matched to a gene: 4. The CDR3 length is 15 residues. Researchers ran the PCR with 60 Vbeta and 13 Jbeta primers. Source study methods: Later analysis identified 80 million to 85 million unique TCR beta chains, about 10 million shared. Only in-frame clones appear in the TCRdb table, and some are missing; sequencing was by immunoSEQ multiplex PCR. The DNA gave D and trimming, while V, J and clone size come from that table. This sample has fewer than 110,000 clones, with approximately 74% found just once.

This sequence joins TRBV6-5 and TRBJ2-5; 10 nucleotides agree with TRBD1. The material sequenced was PBMCs. The TCR originated in a middle-aged woman in good health and CMV-seronegative. In DNA form, the CDR3 reads TGTGCCAGCAGTTACCATCGGACAGGGGGAGAGACCCAGTACTTC. This translates into CASSYHRTGGETQYF.